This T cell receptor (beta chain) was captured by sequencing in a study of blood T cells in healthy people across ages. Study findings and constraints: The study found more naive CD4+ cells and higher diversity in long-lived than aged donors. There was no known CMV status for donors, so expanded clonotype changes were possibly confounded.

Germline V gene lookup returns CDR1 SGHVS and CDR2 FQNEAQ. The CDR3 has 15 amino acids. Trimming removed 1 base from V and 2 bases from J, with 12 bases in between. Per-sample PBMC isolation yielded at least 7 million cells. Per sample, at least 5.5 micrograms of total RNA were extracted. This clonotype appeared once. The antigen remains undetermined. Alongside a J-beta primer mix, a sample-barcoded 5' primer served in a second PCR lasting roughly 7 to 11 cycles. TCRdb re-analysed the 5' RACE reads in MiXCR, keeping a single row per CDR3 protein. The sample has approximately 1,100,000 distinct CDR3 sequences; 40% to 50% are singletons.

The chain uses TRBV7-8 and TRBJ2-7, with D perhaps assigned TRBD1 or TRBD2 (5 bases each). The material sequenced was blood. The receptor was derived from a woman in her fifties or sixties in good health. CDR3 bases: TGTGCCAGCAGCTTAGTTAGGGGAGTTACCTACGAGCAGTACTTC. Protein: CASSLVRGVTYEQYF.